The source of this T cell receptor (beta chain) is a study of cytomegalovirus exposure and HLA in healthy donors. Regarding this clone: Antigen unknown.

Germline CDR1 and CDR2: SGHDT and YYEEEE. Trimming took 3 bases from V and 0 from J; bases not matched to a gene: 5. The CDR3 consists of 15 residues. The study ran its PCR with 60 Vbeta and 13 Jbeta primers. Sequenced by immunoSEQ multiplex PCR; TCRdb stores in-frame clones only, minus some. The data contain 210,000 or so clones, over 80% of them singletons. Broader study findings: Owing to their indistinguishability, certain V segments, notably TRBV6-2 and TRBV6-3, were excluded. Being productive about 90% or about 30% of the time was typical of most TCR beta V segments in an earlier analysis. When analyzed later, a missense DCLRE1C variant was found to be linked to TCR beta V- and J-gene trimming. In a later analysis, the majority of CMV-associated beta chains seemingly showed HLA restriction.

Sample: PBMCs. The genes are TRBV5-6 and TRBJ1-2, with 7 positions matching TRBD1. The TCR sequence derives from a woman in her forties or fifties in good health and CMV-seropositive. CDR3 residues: CASSYRGVSNYGYTF. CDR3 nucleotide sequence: TGTGCCAGCAGCTACAGGGGCGTCTCTAACTATGGCTACACCTTC.